These 22 T cell receptor beta chains came from one sample sequenced in a study of T cells in Graves' hyperthyroidism and ophthalmopathy (dated by TCRdb to between 2019 and 2020). Libraries were prepared through multiplex PCR. The sequencer was an Illumina HiSeq 2000. Amplification of TCR beta CDR3 regions was carried out from RNA transcripts. The first round of RT-PCR for the TCR CDR3 was performed with the HTBI primer set and the Qiagen OneStep RT-PCR kit. TCRdb cleaned the public reads at Q25 with fastp, built clones with MiXCR and kept in-frame beta chains. Each CDR3 protein appears once, grouped with its most common genes and DNA. Here the sample has about half a million distinct CDR3 sequences; 15% to 20% occur a single time. The leading ten clones occupy about half of the sample. The sample was blood. Every receptor here comes from a man aged 40-55 years with Graves' ophthalmopathy.

In this sample, this clonotype turned up a few times. The CDR3 DNA reads TGCAGTGCTGGAACTCGGACAGGGGGCAGTGAAAAACTGTTTTTT. Translating it yields CSAGTRTGGSEKLFF. V is TRBV20-1 and J is TRBJ1-4; TRBD1 matches 11 bases. J gave up 7 bases and V 5 bases, and 9 bases lay outside the gene matches. This CDR3 contains 15 residues. Germline-derived CDR1 and CDR2 are DFQATT and SNEGSKA (reference sequence).

V and J are TRBV11-2 and TRBJ1-4; TRBD1 aligns across 7 bases. The CDR3 totals 16 residues. The ends lost 7 bases at V and 4 bases at J; junction bases unmatched: 12. The V gene's germline CDR1 is SGHAT and CDR2 FQNNGV. CDR3 amino acids: CASTFQGGANNEKLFF. The CDR3 DNA reads as TGTGCCAGCACCTTCCAAGGGGGCGCGAATAATGAAAAACTGTTTTTT.

This clonotype has more than one count but fewer than ten. This sequence joins TRBV2 and TRBJ1-6; D remains ambiguous. The CDR3 totals 14 residues. The V end lost 6 bases, the J end lost 10 bases, and 16 bases lay between the germline ends. CDR1 and CDR2 from the germline V gene are SNHLY and FYNNEI. This chain's CDR3 is CASSPPRAGSPLHF. The CDR3 bases are TGTGCCAGCAGCCCCCCTAGAGCCGGATCACCCCTCCACTTT.

This clonotype occurred many times. The chain joins TRBV30 to TRBJ1-2; D ambiguous. The CDR3 runs to 14 residues. With 3 bases removed from V and 2 bases from J, the gap between germline ends came to 13 bases. Germline lookup yields CDR1 GTSNPN and CDR2 SVGIG (reference sequence). The CDR3 DNA sequence: TGTGCCTGGAGACGGGCAGGAGGAAACTATGGCTACACCTTC. This codes for CAWRRAGGNYGYTF.

The table lists this clonotype with many counts. In DNA form, the CDR3 reads TGTGCCAGCTCCCTAAGGGGCCGGCGGGGAGAGACCCAGTACTTC. Translation: CASSLRGRRGETQYF. The chain couples TRBV3-1 to TRBJ2-5, with D maybe TRBD2 (6 bases). The CDR3 length is 15 residues. Between the trimmed V and J ends, which lost 8 bases and 4 bases, there was a span of 20 bases. Germline V gene sequence: CDR1 LGHDT, CDR2 YNNKEL (reference sequence).

This clonotype has a handful of counts. The gene calls are TRBV20-1 and TRBJ1-6; possible D gene TRBD1, 6 bases. The V and J ends lost 6 bases and 5 bases respectively, with 14 bases between them. The CDR3 runs 14 residues. Per the germline V gene, CDR1 is DFQATT and CDR2 is SNEGSKA (reference sequence). CDR3 coding DNA: TGCAGTGCCCAGCTGGGGGGCGATAATTCACCCCTCCACTTT. It translates to CSAQLGGDNSPLHF.

The rearrangement links TRBV12-3 or TRBV12-4 to TRBJ1-4; possible D gene TRBD1, 5 bases. This CDR3 has 14 amino acids. Trimming removed 8 bases at V and 7 bases at J, with 17 bases between. The CDR3 region is CASSREGRGEKLFF. CDR3 nucleotide sequence: TGTGCCAGCTCCAGGGAGGGGAGAGGTGAAAAACTGTTTTTT.

This clonotype was counted between two and nine times. V gene TRBV10-3 combines with J gene TRBJ1-5; D unresolved. The CDR3 has 13 amino acids. V dropped 5 bases and J dropped 1 base, with 6 bases sitting between them. In germline, CDR1 is ENHRY, CDR2 SYGVKD. CDR3 in amino acids: CAISPGSNQPQHF. The DNA of the CDR3 is TGTGCCATCAGTCCTGGCAGCAATCAGCCCCAGCATTTT.

This clonotype has only a few counts. V gene TRBV6-2 or TRBV6-3 combines with J gene TRBJ2-7; no clear D gene. CDR1 is MNHEY and CDR2 is SVGEGT in the germline V gene. The CDR3 runs 15 residues. V was trimmed by 2 bases and J by 2 bases, leaving 13 bases between them. This CDR3 is CASSYESENPYEQYF. CDR3 coding DNA: TGTGCCAGCAGTTACGAGTCCGAGAACCCCTACGAGCAGTACTTC.

There are a few counts of this clonotype. This rearrangement joins TRBV5-5 to TRBJ2-3, with D perhaps matching TRBD1 or TRBD2 (7 bases each). The CDR3 covers 18 residues. CDR1 and CDR2 (germline): SGHKS, YYEKEE (reference sequence). The V gene lost 0 bases and the J gene lost 5 bases, with 22 bases spanning the gap. Here the CDR3 reads CASSLGHRGGGRGDTQYF. CDR3 in DNA: TGTGCCAGCAGCTTGGGCCACAGGGGAGGGGGGAGAGGAGATACGCAGTATTTT.

This clonotype was observed a handful of times. V usage is TRBV12-3 or TRBV12-4 and J usage is TRBJ2-1; D call uncertain. The CDR3 is 14 amino acids. V was trimmed by 8 bases and J by 0 bases, leaving 11 bases between them. DNA of the CDR3: TGTGCCAGCGGACCATTCCCCTCCTACAATGAGCAGTTCTTC. Protein product: CASGPFPSYNEQFF.

V gene TRBV7-2 combines with J gene TRBJ2-6; TRBD1 aligns across 11 bases. CDR1 is SGHTA and CDR2 is FQGNSA in the germline V gene. Germline trimming cut 9 bases from V and 7 bases from J; bases unmatched to any gene: 11. CDR3 length: 16 residues. Here the CDR3 DNA reads TGTGCCAGTCTTCCCCCGGGACAGGGGGTTGCCAACGTCCTGACTTTC. This translates into CASLPPGQGVANVLTF.

This clonotype was picked up many times. The chain links TRBV30 to TRBJ2-4; no reliable D call. Between the trimmed V and J ends, which lost 4 bases and 1 base, there was a span of 14 bases. Germline lookup yields CDR1 GTSNPN and CDR2 SVGIG (reference sequence). This CDR3 region has 15 residues. The CDR3 nucleotides read TGTGCCTGGAACGAAGGGCGAATGGCCAAAAACATTCAGTACTTC. Its protein product is CAWNEGRMAKNIQYF.

This clonotype was found a few times. The CDR3 region is CASSLVPGLASGALGEQYF. CDR3 bases: TGTGCCAGCAGTCTCGTCCCGGGACTAGCGAGCGGTGCCTTGGGTGAGCAGTACTTC. The gene calls are TRBV12-3 or TRBV12-4 and TRBJ2-7, with 10 bases aligning to TRBD2. The length of the CDR3 is 19 residues. Trimming took 5 bases from V and 7 from J; bases not matched to a gene: 23.

Only a few counts were recorded for this clonotype. This rearrangement joins TRBV18 to TRBJ2-3; TRBD1 matches at 7 bases. CDR1 and CDR2 (germline): KGHSH, LQKENI. V shed 0 bases and J 6 bases; nucleotides not matched to a gene: 6. CDR3 length: 15 residues. CDR3 sequence: CASSPPGQPYDTQYF. The CDR3 DNA is TGTGCCAGCTCACCACCGGGACAGCCTTACGATACGCAGTATTTT.

Only a few counts were recorded for this clonotype. J is TRBJ2-3 and V is TRBV3-1; D perhaps matches TRBD1 (7 bases). This CDR3 contains 16 residues. V was cut by 4 bases and J by 6 bases, with 20 bases left in between. Germline V lookup: CDR1 LGHDT, CDR2 YNNKEL (reference sequence). The CDR3 loop reads CASSRRGRQGMDTQYF. In DNA, the CDR3 is TGTGCCAGCAGCCGGCGGGGTCGACAGGGAATGGATACGCAGTATTTT.

Ten or more counts support this clonotype. V usage is TRBV2 and J usage is TRBJ1-6; no clear D gene. The length of the CDR3 is 13 residues. With 6 bases removed from V and 8 bases from J, the gap between germline ends came to 11 bases. Looked up from germline, CDR1 is SNHLY and CDR2 is FYNNEI. The CDR3 region is CASRGIQDSPLHF. CDR3 coding DNA: TGTGCCAGCAGGGGGATTCAGGATTCACCCCTCCACTTT.

The gene calls are TRBV6-2 or TRBV6-3 and TRBJ2-1; TRBD1 matches at 10 bases. Germline V gene lookup returns CDR1 MNHEY and CDR2 SVGEGT. There are 14 residues in the CDR3. The V segment lost 8 bases and the J segment 5 bases; nucleotides outside the gene matches: 6. The CDR3 DNA follows: TGTGCCAGCTGCGAGGACAGGGGGAACAATGAGCAGTTCTTC. This encodes CASCEDRGNNEQFF.

This clonotype has at least ten counts. J is TRBJ1-4 and V is TRBV11-2, with D perhaps TRBD1 (5 bases). The CDR3 loop spans 13 amino acids. The germline CDR1 and CDR2 sequences are SGHAT and FQNNGV. V was trimmed by 3 bases and J by 8 bases, leaving 10 bases between them. Written as DNA, the CDR3 is TGTGCCAGCAGCTTCGGGGCAGGGGAAAAACTGTTTTTT. Protein: CASSFGAGEKLFF.

This clonotype was detected ten times or more. The chain has TRBV18 and TRBJ1-2; TRBD1 matches 10 bases. Per germline, CDR1 KGHSH and CDR2 LQKENI. V was clipped by 5 bases and J by 8 bases; unmatched bases: 2. There are 12 residues in the CDR3. The CDR3 protein is CASSTTGGGYTF. CDR3 bases: TGTGCCAGCTCAACGACAGGGGGCGGCTACACCTTC.

This clonotype occurred many times. The chain combines TRBV6-1 with TRBJ1-6; 7 bases map to TRBD1. The CDR3 has 15 amino acids. With V trimmed by 1 base and J by 8 bases, 5 bases remained unmatched. Germline V gene lookup returns CDR1 MNHNS and CDR2 SASEGT. The CDR3 loop reads CASSEVSRGHSPLHF. The CDR3 bases are TGTGCCAGCAGTGAAGTTTCGAGGGGGCATTCACCCCTCCACTTT.

This clonotype was seen at least ten times. The chain has TRBV11-2 and TRBJ1-1; the D is unclear. The germline V gene has CDR1 SGHAT and CDR2 FQNNGV. This CDR3 spans 14 amino acids. Trimming removed 7 bases from V and 5 bases from J, with 17 bases in between. The DNA for the CDR3 is TGTGCCAGCACCTCCAGGCAATGGGATACTGAAGCTTTCTTT. Amino acids: CASTSRQWDTEAFF. Drawing the rest from reference TRBV11-2 and TRBJ1-1, the complete variable domain is EAGVAQSPRYKIIEKRQSVAFWCNPISGHATLYWYQQILGQGPKLLIQFQNNGVVDDSQLPKDRFSAERLKGVDSTLKIQPAKLEDSAVYLCASTSRQWDTEAFFGQGTRLTVV.